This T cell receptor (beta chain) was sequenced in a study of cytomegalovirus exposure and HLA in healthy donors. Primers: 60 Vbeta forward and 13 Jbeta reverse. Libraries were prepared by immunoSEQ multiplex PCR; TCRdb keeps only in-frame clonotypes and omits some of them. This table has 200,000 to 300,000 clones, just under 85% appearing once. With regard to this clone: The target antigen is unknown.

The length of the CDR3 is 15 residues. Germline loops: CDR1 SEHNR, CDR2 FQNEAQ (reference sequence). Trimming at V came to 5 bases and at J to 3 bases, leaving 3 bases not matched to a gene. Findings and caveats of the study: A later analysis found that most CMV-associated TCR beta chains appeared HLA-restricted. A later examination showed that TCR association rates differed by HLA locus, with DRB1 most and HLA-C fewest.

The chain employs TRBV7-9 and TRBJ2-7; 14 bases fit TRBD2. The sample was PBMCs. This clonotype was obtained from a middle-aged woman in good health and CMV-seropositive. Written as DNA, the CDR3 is TGTGCCAGCAGCATAGGGACTAGCGGGAGCTACGAGCAGTACTTC. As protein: CASSIGTSGSYEQYF.